This is a list of T cell receptor beta chains from one sample in a study of blood T cells in healthy people across ages. TCRdb processed the 5' RACE reads anew with MiXCR; each CDR3 protein has one entry. Among around 1,800,000 distinct CDR3 sequences listed, around 42% were seen once. The sequenced sample consisted of blood. These receptors all stem from a human donor in good health. Each CDR3 is given with its conserved first and last residue. Fields, in order: V gene, clone size, D gene, J gene, CDR3 DNA, CDR3 protein. The D gene is left open where the match is weak. Not all rows give a size; the values are once, few, many and, for expanded clones, a class.

TRBV9	.	.	TRBJ1-1	TGTGCCAGCAGCGTTGCAATACAGGGCTTGAACACTGAAGCTTTCTTT	CASSVAIQGLNTEAFF
TRBV12-3/TRBV12-4	.	.	TRBJ1-1	TGTGCCAGCAGCCGCATAATCCAGGAACCTGAAGCTTTCTTT	CASSRIIQEPEAFF
TRBV5-5	.	.	TRBJ1-3	TGTGCCAGCAGCTTGGGGGTGACTACTGGAAACACCATATATTTT	CASSLGVTTGNTIYF
TRBV28	.	TRBD1	TRBJ1-5	TGTGCCAGCAGTTTATCCACAGGGGGGGCCTTGGGGCTCGGTCAGCCCCAGCATTTT	CASSLSTGGALGLGQPQHF
TRBV9	.	.	TRBJ2-2	TGTGCCAGCAGCGTAGGGGGACAAAACGCCGGGGAGCTGTTTTTT	CASSVGGQNAGELFF
TRBV20-1	many	.	TRBJ1-2	TGCAGTGCTATTACCGACAGTAACTATGGCTACACCTTC	CSAITDSNYGYTF
TRBV5-6	.	.	TRBJ2-7	TGTGCCAGCAGCTTGGGAGGTACCCGCAGAATCTACGAGCAGTACTTC	CASSLGGTRRIYEQYF
TRBV18	.	.	TRBJ2-7	TGTGCCAGCTCAGCTCTCATATACGAGCAGTACTTC	CASSALIYEQYF
TRBV7-3	.	TRBD1	TRBJ1-4	TGTGCCAGCAGCGCCACAGGGGGCGTAGATGAAAAACTGTTTTTT	CASSATGGVDEKLFF
TRBV28	few	.	TRBJ2-7	TGTGCCAGCATAGACACTCAAACGCACGAGCAGTACTTC	CASIDTQTHEQYF
TRBV12-3/TRBV12-4	.	TRBD1	TRBJ2-6	TGTGCCAGCAAAAAACAGGGGGCCAACTCTGGGGCCAACGTCCTGACTTTC	CASKKQGANSGANVLTF
TRBV3-1	.	.	TRBJ2-1	TGTGCCAGCAGCCTAGCCCCAGACAACAATGAGCAGTTCTTC	CASSLAPDNNEQFF
TRBV20-1	few	.	TRBJ1-2	TGCAGTGCTAGACTAACCCAACAGGGCTTCTATGGCTACACCTTC	CSARLTQQGFYGYTF
TRBV2	few	.	TRBJ1-2	TGTGCCAGTTCCCCACGTCCGGCCCAAGGGGATGGCTACACCTTC	CASSPRPAQGDGYTF
TRBV6-1	few	.	TRBJ2-5	TGTGCCAGCCGACCCCAGGACTGGGCAAAAGAGACCCAGTACTTC	CASRPQDWAKETQYF
TRBV13	.	.	TRBJ2-7	TGTGCCAGCAGCCACGGGTCGAACCCTTCCTACGAGCAGTACTTC	CASSHGSNPSYEQYF
TRBV6-5	.	.	TRBJ1-6	TGTGCCAGCTGCGGGGCCCTCTATAATTCACCCCTCCACTTT	CASCGALYNSPLHF
TRBV12-5	few	TRBD1	TRBJ2-6	TGTGCTAGTGGTTTGGCCCCAGACAGGGAAAAGGGTGCTGGGGCCAACGTCCTGACTTTC	CASGLAPDREKGAGANVLTF
TRBV24-1	.	.	TRBJ1-5	TGTGCCACCAGTAATCGCAGAAGCAATCAGCCCCAGCATTTT	CATSNRRSNQPQHF
TRBV6-6	.	TRBD1	TRBJ1-4	TGTGCCAGCAGTTACCCGGGACAGGGTGAAAAACTGTTTTTT	CASSYPGQGEKLFF
TRBV6-1	.	.	TRBJ2-1	TGTGCCAGCAGTGAATGGCACAGAAATGAGCAGTTCTTC	CASSEWHRNEQFF
TRBV10-3	many	.	TRBJ2-7	TGTGCCATCAGTGACGGGACCTACGAGCAGTACTTC	CAISDGTYEQYF
TRBV10-3	.	.	TRBJ1-6	TGTGCCACCGTTCGGGAGGCCAATTCACCCCTCCACTTT	CATVREANSPLHF
TRBV20-1	.	TRBD1	TRBJ2-7	TGCAGTGCTAGAGAGGGACAGGGGGAAAACTACGAGCAGTACTTC	CSAREGQGENYEQYF
TRBV5-6	once	.	TRBJ2-6	TGTGCCAGCAGCGTTTCTGGGGCCAACGTCCCGACTTTC	CASSVSGANVPTF
TRBV20-1	.	.	TRBJ2-5	TGCAGTGCCACTTCTCAAGAGACCCAGTACTTC	CSATSQETQYF